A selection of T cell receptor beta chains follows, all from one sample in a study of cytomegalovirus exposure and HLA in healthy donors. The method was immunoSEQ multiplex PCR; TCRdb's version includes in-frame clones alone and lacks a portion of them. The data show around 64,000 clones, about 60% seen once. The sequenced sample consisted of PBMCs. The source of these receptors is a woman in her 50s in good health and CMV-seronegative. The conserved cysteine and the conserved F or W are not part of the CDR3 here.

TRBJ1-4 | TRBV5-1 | ASSFGTGLGNEKLF
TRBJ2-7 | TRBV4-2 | ASSQDSWDSEFYEQY
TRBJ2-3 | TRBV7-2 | ASSSGPGLGTDTQY
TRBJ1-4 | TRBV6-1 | ASSFWDSSYEKLF
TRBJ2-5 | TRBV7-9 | ASSHAGDPQETQY
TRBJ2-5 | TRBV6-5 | ASSYSSGQAETQY
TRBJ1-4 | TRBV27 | ASSLFLGTELF
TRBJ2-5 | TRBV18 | ASSPLGQGQETQY
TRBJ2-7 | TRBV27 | ASSLGRGQVRQY
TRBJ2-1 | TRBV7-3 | ASSLVGTGANEQF
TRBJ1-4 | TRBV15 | ATSRGGGEREKLF
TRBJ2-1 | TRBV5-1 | ASAKATGLAGGNEQF
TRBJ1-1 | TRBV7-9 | ASGLQGGQTEAF
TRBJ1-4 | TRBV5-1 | ASSYSSNEKLF
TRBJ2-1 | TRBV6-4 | ASSDGGSGDEQF
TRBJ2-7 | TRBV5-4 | ASSSYPNRDNLYEQY
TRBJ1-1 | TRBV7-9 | ASSASGGTEAF
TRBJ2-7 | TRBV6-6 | ASSYNYGSYEQY
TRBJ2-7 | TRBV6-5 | ASRRDRSSYEQY
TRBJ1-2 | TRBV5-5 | ASSLKGRGNGYT
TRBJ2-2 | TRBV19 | ASSIAGGKLF
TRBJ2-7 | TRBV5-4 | ASSLGQREGPYEQY
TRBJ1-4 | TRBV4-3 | ASSPREGATNEKLF
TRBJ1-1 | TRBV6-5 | ASSYPGHPGGAF
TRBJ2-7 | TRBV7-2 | ASSLGGEAPL
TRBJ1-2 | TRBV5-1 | ASSPTVGTGGLGYT
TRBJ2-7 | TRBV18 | ASSPISGSEQY
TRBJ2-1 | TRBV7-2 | ASSLVPRSLENEQF
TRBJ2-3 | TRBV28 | ASSRTSGSSDTQY
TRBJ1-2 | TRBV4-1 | ASSQTDNYGYT
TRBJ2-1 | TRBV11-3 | ASSPPSGRDTYNEQF
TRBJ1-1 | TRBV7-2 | ASFTGSMNTEAF
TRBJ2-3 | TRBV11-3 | ASSPGQAAGSTDTQY
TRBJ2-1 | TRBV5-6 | ASSLYAGVGNEQF
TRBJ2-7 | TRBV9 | ASSVQGGQDEQY
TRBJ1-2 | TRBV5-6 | ASSPTGGNYGYT